This T cell receptor (beta chain) is from a study of blood T cells in healthy people across ages. The authors ran a second PCR of roughly 6 to 12 cycles using a sample-barcoded 5' primer and a J-beta primer mix. Each sample yielded at least 3 million CDR3-containing paired-end reads. MiXCR was run by TCRdb on the 5' RACE reads, yielding one entry per CDR3 protein. The repertoire holds fewer than 1,200,000 distinct CDR3 sequences, with 20% to 25% as singletons. CDR3 length: 17 residues. Germline loops: CDR1 SQVTM, CDR2 ANQGSEA. This clonotype was seen more than once but under ten times. The sample was also reused in another study, on T cells of mothers and their children. As that study records: Related mother-child pairs showed slightly higher but non-significant overlap than unrelated pairs.

The sequenced sample consisted of blood. The TCR sequence derives from a girl aged 2-9 years in good health. The genes are TRBV29-1 and TRBJ2-1; 7 bases agree with TRBD2. The CDR3 DNA reads TGCAGGGTAGCGGGCAACCCAATCCCCAGCTCCTACAATGAGCAGTTCTTC. Residues: CRVAGNPIPSSYNEQFF.